The clone carrying this T cell receptor beta chain showed up many times. Its antigen is unknown. Patients affected by ophthalmopathy presented a Clinical Activity Score of at least 3, a NOSPECS grade of at least 4, and disease duration below 3 months. These data belong to a study of T cells in Graves' hyperthyroidism and ophthalmopathy. Germline V gene data show CDR1 as SQVTM and CDR2 as ANQGSEA. This CDR3 contains 17 residues. The junction had 15 bases not matched to a gene; V was cut back by 5 bases and J by 0 bases. Study-wide results and limits: Also found in blood were most expanded thyroid clonotypes above 0.001. Separating ophthalmopathy from stable hyperthyroidism was achieved by a 13 V-J model.

TCR beta CDR3 sequences were amplified from RNA transcripts. HTBI primers were the set used in a first-round RT-PCR of the TCR CDR3. TCRdb passed the multiplex PCR reads through MiXCR, listing each CDR3 protein once. This sample has 500,000 to 800,000 distinct CDR3 sequences, with 13% to 15% found just once. The TCR originated in a woman between 50 and 59 years old with Graves' ophthalmopathy. The sequencing sample was made of blood. The rearrangement joins TRBV29-1 to TRBJ1-2; 7 nucleotides match TRBD1. The CDR3 coding sequence is TGCAGCGTTCGTACCTGGACAGGCGAACCAGCTAACTATGGCTACACCTTC. Amino acid sequence: CSVRTWTGEPANYGYTF.